This section outlines one TCR beta chain sequence together with its context. Here immunoSEQ multiplex PCR was the method, and the copy in TCRdb shows in-frame clones only, minus some. The sample consists of about 240,000 clones, about 86% of them appearing once. This record comes from a study of blood T cell repertoires in COVID-19. Study context: Sites in the United States, Italy and Spain provided acute and convalescent COVID-19 samples.

Germline V CDR1 and CDR2: MDHEN, SYDVKM. This CDR3 contains 15 residues. Losses at the gene ends were 4 bases for V and 2 bases for J; bases not matched to a gene: 5. This chain joins TRBV28 and TRBJ1-2; 9 nucleotides match TRBD1. What was sequenced was peripheral blood. The receptor was isolated from a man aged 55 to 70 with acute or convalescent COVID-19. The CDR3 bases are TGTGCCAGCAGTTCACCTACAGGGGGCAACTATGGCTACACCTTC. Encoded protein: CASSSPTGGNYGYTF.